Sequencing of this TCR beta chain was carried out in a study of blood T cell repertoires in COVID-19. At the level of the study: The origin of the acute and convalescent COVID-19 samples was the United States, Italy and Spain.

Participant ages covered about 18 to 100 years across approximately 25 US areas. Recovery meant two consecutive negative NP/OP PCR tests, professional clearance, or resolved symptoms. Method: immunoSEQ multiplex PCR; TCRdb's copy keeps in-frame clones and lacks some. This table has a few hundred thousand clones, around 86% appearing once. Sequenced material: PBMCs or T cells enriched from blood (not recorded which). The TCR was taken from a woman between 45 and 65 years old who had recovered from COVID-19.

For the CDR3, the DNA is TGTGCCAGCAGCTTAGTAACCAGCTCTGGAAACACCATATATTTT. This sequence encodes CASSLVTSSGNTIYF. This chain connects TRBV11-2 to TRBJ1-3; D gene ambiguous. The germline V and J ends were trimmed by 1 base and 0 bases, with 7 bases remaining between them. In germline, CDR1 is SGHAT, CDR2 FQNNGV. The CDR3 sequence is 15 residues long.